Below are 31 T cell receptor beta chains sequenced from a single sample in a study of beta chain features in type 1 diabetes. cDNA synthesis used the whole RNA isolate, giving expressed TCRB sequences. The assay was immunoSEQ multiplex PCR, and TCRdb's table has in-frame clones only and misses some. This table has a few hundred thousand clones, about a tenth appearing once. Sequencing was performed on central memory CD4+ T cells from blood. The receptor set was obtained from a man younger than 35 in good health.

This clone was seen a few times. V gene TRBV5-6 combines with J gene TRBJ2-7, with 7 bases that match TRBD1. V was clipped by 0 bases and J by 6 bases; unmatched bases: 9. This CDR3 has 15 amino acids. Germline lookup yields CDR1 SGHDT and CDR2 YYEEEE. CDR3 nucleotide sequence: TGTGCCAGCAGCTTGGTAGACAGGGTCGACGGCGAGCAGTACTTC. As protein: CASSLVDRVDGEQYF.

The chain recombines TRBV7-8 with TRBJ2-5; TRBD1 might be the D (6 bases). V gave up 3 bases and J gave up 5 bases, with 16 bases separating them. The CDR3 consists of 15 residues. Per germline, CDR1 SGHVS and CDR2 FQNEAQ. The CDR3 coding sequence is TGTGCCAGCAGCTTCGCCGAGACAGGTTTTGAGACCCAGTACTTC. Encoded protein: CASSFAETGFETQYF.

CDR3 in DNA: TGTGCCAGCAGTTTATCAGGGGGCTACACCTTC. Its protein product is CASSLSGGYTF. The J gene is TRBJ1-2, the V gene TRBV27; D uncertain. CDR1 MNHEY and CDR2 SMNVEV come from the germline V gene (reference sequence). Trimming shortened V by 0 bases and J by 8 bases, and 4 bases separated the two germline ends. The CDR3 sequence is 11 residues long.

This clone was observed a handful of times. The junction departs from germline at one end; a sequencing error may be responsible. CDR3 in DNA: TGCGCCCGCAGCCAAGGGCAAAGGGCCCCTAGAAACATTCAGTACTTC. Its protein product is CARSQGQRAPRNIQYF. The chain couples TRBV4-3 to TRBJ2-4, with D unresolved. Looked up from germline, CDR1 is LGHNA and CDR2 is YSLEER. This CDR3 region has 16 residues.

V usage is TRBV27 and J usage is TRBJ2-6, with 9 positions matching TRBD1. Trimming removed 1 base from V and 0 bases from J; junction bases left unmatched: 7. This CDR3 region has 19 residues. Germline values: CDR1 MNHEY, CDR2 SMNVEV (reference sequence). In DNA, the CDR3 is TGTGCCAGCAGTTTATTAGCAGGACAGGGGACCTCTGGGGCCAACGTCCTGACTTTC. This gives the protein CASSLLAGQGTSGANVLTF.

The genes are TRBV25-1 and TRBJ2-7; D is perhaps TRBD1 or TRBD2 (5 bases each). CDR1 is MGHDK, CDR2 SYGVNS, per germline. Trimming left V 9 bases short and J 3 bases short, with 15 bases between. The CDR3 extends over 13 amino acids. The CDR3 spells CASGDHRVYEQYF. Written as DNA, the CDR3 is TGTGCCAGTGGGGACCATAGAGTCTACGAGCAGTACTTC.

The chain is built from TRBV25-1 and TRBJ1-1, with D uncertain. This CDR3 has 15 residues. Germline V gives CDR1 MGHDK, CDR2 SYGVNS. The V end was cut by 1 base, the J end by 1 base, with 10 bases between. CDR3 loop: CASSESAGWNTEAFF. CDR3 DNA sequence: TGTGCCAGCAGTGAATCTGCAGGTTGGAACACTGAAGCTTTCTTT.

Sample share makes this clone medium-sized. The CDR3 sequence is CASSLASSSYNEQFF. The CDR3 region has the DNA TGTGCCAGCAGTCTAGCGTCGAGCTCCTACAATGAGCAGTTCTTC. This chain connects TRBV7-2 to TRBJ2-1; D perhaps matches TRBD2 (6 bases). The germline V gene has CDR1 SGHTA and CDR2 FQGNSA. With 6 bases removed from V and 0 bases from J, the gap between germline ends came to 12 bases. The CDR3 runs to 15 residues.

This clone was seen only a few times. J is TRBJ2-1 and V is TRBV7-6; no reliable D call. The V and J ends lost 2 bases and 5 bases respectively, with 13 bases between them. The CDR3 sequence is 15 residues long. The germline V gene encodes CDR1 SGHVS and CDR2 FNYEAQ. The CDR3 DNA follows: TGTGCCAGCAGCTTATCCCTAGGCAGGAACAATGAGCAGTTCTTC. It yields the protein CASSLSLGRNNEQFF.

CDR3 nucleotides: TGTGCCAGCAGCCAGCATTACGAGCAGTACTTC. Residues: CASSQHYEQYF. The rearrangement links TRBV14 to TRBJ2-7; D call uncertain. The CDR3 totals 11 residues. Germline assignment: CDR1 SGHDN and CDR2 FVKESK. The ends were cut back, 3 bases at V and 4 bases at J, with 4 bases in the middle.

The table lists this clone with a few counts. The chain has TRBV6-5 and TRBJ2-7, with D possibly being TRBD2 (5 bases). CDR1 is MNHEY and CDR2 is SVGAGI in the germline V gene. The CDR3 is 15 amino acids. Trimming left V 6 bases short and J 1 base short, with 16 bases between. CDR3 bases: TGTGCCAGCAGCAACGAGCAGCGGATGTCCTACGAGCAGTACTTC. Translating it yields CASSNEQRMSYEQYF.

This chain uses TRBV5-6 with TRBJ2-3; 7 nucleotides align to TRBD2. The length of the CDR3 is 16 residues. Looked up from germline, CDR1 is SGHDT and CDR2 is YYEEEE. J lost 9 bases, V lost 6 bases, and 19 bases had no gene match. The CDR3 nucleotides read TGTGCCAGCACCCCTCGCTTCGAGGGGAGGGCCAAGACGCAGTATTTT. This gives the protein CASTPRFEGRAKTQYF.

The J gene is TRBJ2-4, the V gene TRBV7-2, with D tentatively TRBD1 or TRBD2 (6 bases each). Germline V gene sequence: CDR1 SGHTA, CDR2 FQGNSA. The CDR3 is 14 amino acids. V lost 5 bases and J 6 bases, leaving 14 bases between the germline ends. Here the CDR3 DNA reads TGTGCCAGCAGCCTCTCGGGGGCGGGAAACATTCAGTACTTC. As protein: CASSLSGAGNIQYF.

This clone has only a few counts. The chain employs TRBV7-9 and TRBJ2-7, with 7 positions matching TRBD1. With 3 bases clipped from V and 1 base from J, the junction kept 9 bases outside the gene matches. CDR3 length: 16 residues. Per germline, CDR1 SEHNR and CDR2 FQNEAQ (reference sequence). CDR3 bases: TGTGCCAGCAGCTTTCTGAGGACAGGTCCGTCCTACGAGCAGTACTTC. It yields the protein CASSFLRTGPSYEQYF.

The chain uses TRBV6-6 and TRBJ2-7; possibly TRBD1 for D (6 bases). Germline CDR1 is MNHNY and CDR2 is SVGAGI (reference sequence). The CDR3 extends over 16 amino acids. Trimming shortened V by 4 bases and J by 3 bases, and 19 bases separated the two germline ends. CDR3 sequence reads: CASSSWGRARGYEQYF. The CDR3 region has the DNA TGTGCCAGCAGTTCCTGGGGTCGTGCCAGGGGCTACGAGCAGTACTTC.

This clone came up a few times. The J gene is TRBJ2-7, the V gene TRBV7-9; TRBD1 aligns across 9 bases. Germline V gene data show CDR1 as SEHNR and CDR2 as FQNEAQ (reference sequence). This CDR3 has 16 residues. Trimming cost V 5 bases and J 4 bases; bases outside gene matches: 12. This CDR3 reads CASSPFPRDRAYEQYF. The CDR3 bases are TGTGCCAGCAGCCCCTTCCCACGGGACAGGGCTTACGAGCAGTACTTC.

This clone was detected only a few times. The CDR3 nucleotides read TGTGCCAGCAGCGCTTCCGGCAAGGGTAGAACTGAAGCTTTCTTT. It is translated as CASSASGKGRTEAFF. V and J are TRBV11-2 and TRBJ1-1; no clear D. CDR1 and CDR2 from the germline V gene are SGHAT and FQNNGV. The germline V and J ends were trimmed by 5 bases and 5 bases, with 18 bases remaining between them. This CDR3 is 15 amino acids long.

The rearrangement links TRBV29-1 to TRBJ1-3; D is unclear. The CDR3 runs 13 residues. V was cut by 3 bases and J by 0 bases, with 6 bases left in between. Per germline, CDR1 SQVTM and CDR2 ANQGSEA. This chain's CDR3 is CSVDGNSGNTIYF. CDR3 sequence (DNA): TGCAGCGTTGACGGGAACTCTGGAAACACCATATATTTT.

This clone has a handful of counts. The genes are TRBV4-2 and TRBJ2-7; D may be TRBD2 (6 bases). The germline V gene has CDR1 LGHNA and CDR2 YNFKEQ. V was shortened by 1 base and J by 0 bases, with 19 bases between the two germline ends. This CDR3 comprises 18 residues. The DNA of the CDR3 is TGTGCCAGCAGCCAAGGGCCGATAGCTGGGGGGAACTCCTACGAGCAGTACTTC. This codes for CASSQGPIAGGNSYEQYF.

This clone was counted a few times. J is TRBJ2-2 and V is TRBV7-9; 8 bases fit TRBD2. V was clipped by 3 bases and J by 7 bases; unmatched bases: 7. This CDR3 contains 15 residues. Germline V gene data show CDR1 as SEHNR and CDR2 as FQNEAQ (reference sequence). DNA of the CDR3: TGTGCCAGCAGCTTTGCTAGCGGGTCGCACGGGGAGCTGTTTTTT. Translation gives CASSFASGSHGELFF.

The chain has TRBV4-2 and TRBJ2-1, with unresolved D. Trimming took 0 bases from V and 6 from J, leaving 12 bases between them. CDR1 and CDR2 from the germline V gene are LGHNA and YNFKEQ. This CDR3 region has 15 residues. The CDR3 bases are TGTGCCAGCAGCCAAGATCCCAGGATTGGCAATGAGCAGTTCTTC. Translated: CASSQDPRIGNEQFF.

V is TRBV7-6 and J is TRBJ2-3; possible D gene TRBD1, 5 bases. V lost 3 bases and J 6 bases, leaving 16 bases between the germline ends. CDR3 size: 15 residues. Germline V gene sequence: CDR1 SGHVS, CDR2 FNYEAQ. Here the CDR3 reads CASSFPQGPTDTQYF. CDR3 nucleotide sequence: TGTGCCAGCAGCTTTCCTCAGGGCCCCACCGATACGCAGTATTTT.

This clone was seen many times. The J gene is TRBJ2-5, the V gene TRBV11-2; unclear D gene. Germline CDR1 reads SGHAT; CDR2 reads FQNNGV. There are 15 residues in the CDR3. Trimming shortened V by 1 base and J by 4 bases, and 13 bases separated the two germline ends. CDR3 loop: CASSLVGSQGETQYF. The CDR3 nucleotides are TGTGCCAGCAGCTTAGTCGGCAGCCAAGGAGAGACCCAGTACTTC.

There are many counts of this clone. V is TRBV18 and J is TRBJ2-7; D gene ambiguous. Trimming left V 4 bases short and J 3 bases short, with 10 bases between. Germline CDR1 reads KGHSH; CDR2 reads LQKENI. This CDR3 is built from 13 residues. The CDR3 region has the DNA TGTGCCAGCTCACTGGACCCGAACTACGAGCAGTACTTC. Translating it yields CASSLDPNYEQYF.

The gene calls are TRBV2 and TRBJ2-5; 10 nucleotides line up with TRBD1. This CDR3 is built from 13 residues. Germline CDR1 reads SNHLY; CDR2 reads FYNNEI. The V segment lost 6 bases and the J segment 5 bases; nucleotides outside the gene matches: 3. The CDR3 DNA follows: TGTGCCAGCAGCCGGGACAGGGGCGAGACCCAGTACTTC. Translated, it gives CASSRDRGETQYF.

Only a few counts were recorded for this clone. The chain couples TRBV10-3 to TRBJ2-2; TRBD1 is a possible D gene (6 bases). In germline, CDR1 is ENHRY, CDR2 SYGVKD. The CDR3 sequence is 15 residues long. Trimming removed 4 bases from V and 3 bases from J, with 12 bases in between. CDR3 coding DNA: TGTGCCATCAGTGGCACAGGGACCGACACCGGGGAGCTGTTTTTT. Encoded protein: CAISGTGTDTGELFF.

There are a few counts of this clone. The rearrangement links TRBV7-9 to TRBJ1-2; 7 bases are shared with TRBD1. V lost 0 bases and J lost 3; bases outside the gene matches: 1. Germline assignment: CDR1 SEHNR and CDR2 FQNEAQ (reference sequence). The CDR3 extends over 14 amino acids. The DNA of the CDR3 is TGTGCCAGCAGCTTAGCTGGACAGGACTATGGCTACACCTTC. As protein: CASSLAGQDYGYTF.

This chain connects TRBV5-1 to TRBJ2-1, with 13 bases matching TRBD2. This CDR3 spans 15 amino acids. Germline values: CDR1 SGHRS, CDR2 YFSETQ. Trimming removed 7 bases from V and 9 bases from J; junction bases left unmatched: 10. CDR3 sequence: CASGLAGALEGEQFF. As DNA, the CDR3 is TGCGCCAGCGGACTAGCGGGAGCCCTGGAAGGTGAGCAGTTCTTC.

This clone has just a few counts. This chain connects TRBV25-1 to TRBJ2-3; 7 positions match TRBD2. Germline CDR1 is MGHDK and CDR2 is SYGVNS. The CDR3 runs to 16 residues. V lost 7 bases to trimming and J lost 4 bases; unmatched junction nucleotides: 14. This CDR3 is CASTPHEGGSADTQYF. For the CDR3, the DNA is TGTGCCAGCACCCCCCATGAAGGCGGGAGCGCAGATACGCAGTATTTT.

This clone was observed a handful of times. The chain has TRBV19 and TRBJ2-1, with a tentative D call TRBD2 (6 bases). Between the trimmed V and J ends, which lost 1 base and 2 bases, there was a span of 9 bases. CDR3 size: 15 residues. Germline V gives CDR1 LNHDA, CDR2 SQIVND (reference sequence). The CDR3 DNA is TGTGCCAGTAGTATAGTACGGAGGGCCTACAATGAGCAGTTCTTC. Translating gives CASSIVRRAYNEQFF.

This clone was seen only a few times. J is TRBJ2-7 and V is TRBV6-6, with D maybe TRBD1 (5 bases). There are 13 residues in the CDR3. Germline-derived CDR1 and CDR2 are MNHNY and SVGAGI (reference sequence). Between the trimmed V and J ends, which lost 8 bases and 4 bases, there was a span of 15 bases. The CDR3 region has the DNA TGTGCCAGCTCGCAGGGCCTTGGGTACGAGCAGTACTTC. Residues: CASSQGLGYEQYF.